A single sample gave rise to the 27 T cell receptor beta chains below, sequenced in a study of T cell responses to AZD1222 COVID-19 vaccine. The repertoire was sequenced with immunoSEQ multiplex PCR; TCRdb's copy has only in-frame clones and lacks some. The sample contains 100,000 to 150,000 clones, over 70% of which appear only once. Source: peripheral blood, taken on day 0 of AZD1222 vaccination. The receptors were gathered from an adult in good health.

The chain combines TRBV27 with TRBJ1-3; D gene ambiguous. V gave up 2 bases and J gave up 0 bases, with 5 bases separating them. Looked up from germline, CDR1 is MNHEY and CDR2 is SMNVEV (reference sequence). CDR3 length: 14 residues. The CDR3 DNA reads TGTGCCAGCAGTTTACGCGGCTCTGGAAACACCATATATTTT. Its translation is CASSLRGSGNTIYF.

The gene calls are TRBV4-2 and TRBJ1-5; maybe TRBD1 (6 bases). Germline loops: CDR1 LGHNA, CDR2 YNFKEQ. V lost 3 bases and J lost 4, with 13 bases in between. The CDR3 is 15 residues long. CDR3 region: CASSHNRDANQPQHF. The DNA for the CDR3 is TGTGCCAGCAGCCACAACAGGGATGCGAATCAGCCCCAGCATTTT.

The chain carries TRBV19 and TRBJ2-1, with 10 bases matching TRBD2. This CDR3 comprises 15 residues. Trimming cost V 8 bases and J 5 bases; bases outside gene matches: 9. Per the germline V gene, CDR1 is LNHDA and CDR2 is SQIVND (reference sequence). CDR3 sequence (DNA): TGTGCCAGTTGTAGCGGGGGGCCCCCAAACAATGAGCAGTTCTTC. Translation: CASCSGGPPNNEQFF.

The J gene is TRBJ1-2, the V gene TRBV5-6; 7 bases fit TRBD1. Trimming at V came to 5 bases and at J to 4 bases, leaving 8 bases not matched to a gene. Germline assignment: CDR1 SGHDT and CDR2 YYEEEE. The CDR3 runs 14 residues. CDR3 sequence: CASRSGTAGYGYTF. CDR3 bases: TGTGCCAGCAGGTCTGGGACAGCCGGCTATGGCTACACCTTC.

This sequence joins TRBV6-1 and TRBJ1-2, with a tentative D call TRBD1 (5 bases). CDR1 is MNHNS and CDR2 is SASEGT in the germline V gene. The length of the CDR3 is 15 residues. With 1 base removed from V and 5 bases from J, the gap between germline ends came to 14 bases. The CDR3 region has the DNA TGTGCCAGCAGTGAAGTTGTGGCGGGGCAGTATGGCTACACCTTC. It is translated as CASSEVVAGQYGYTF.

The rearrangement joins TRBV3-1 (or the pseudogene TRBV3-2) to TRBJ2-1; D call uncertain. V gave up 0 bases and J gave up 0 bases, with 9 bases separating them. The length of the CDR3 is 16 residues. Germline V CDR1 and CDR2: LGHDT, YNNKEL (reference sequence). The CDR3 sequence is CASSQERPSSYNEQFF. In nucleotides, the CDR3 is TGTGCCAGCAGCCAAGAGCGCCCCAGCTCCTACAATGAGCAGTTCTTC.

This chain links TRBV19 with TRBJ2-1; TRBD2 aligns across 8 bases. The CDR3 has 16 amino acids. Per the germline V gene, CDR1 is LNHDA and CDR2 is SQIVND (reference sequence). V trimming: 5 bases; J trimming: 3 bases; junction bases outside the gene matches: 9. CDR3 coding DNA: TGTGCCAGTAGTCAACATAGCGGGATAAGCTACAATGAGCAGTTCTTC. It specifies CASSQHSGISYNEQFF.

The chain couples TRBV10-2 to TRBJ2-7; D is unclear. The CDR3 extends over 13 amino acids. Germline V gene lookup returns CDR1 WSHSY and CDR2 SAAADI. V gave up 2 bases and J gave up 9 bases, with 14 bases separating them. CDR3 residues: CASSEGWAWGQYF. The CDR3 coding sequence is TGCGCCAGCAGTGAGGGGTGGGCGTGGGGGCAGTACTTC.

This clone was seen a single time. This chain joins TRBV7-9 and TRBJ1-3; 8 bases align to TRBD1. The CDR3 length is 14 residues. The germline CDR1 and CDR2 sequences are SEHNR and FQNEAQ (reference sequence). The trim removed 3 bases at V and 2 bases at J, leaving 0 bases unmatched. CDR3 amino acids: CASSLDRAGNTIYF. The CDR3 nucleotides read TGTGCCAGCAGCTTGGACAGGGCTGGAAACACCATATATTTT.

CDR3 in amino acids: CASSFTGADTIYF. The CDR3 bases are TGTGCCAGCAGCTTCACAGGGGCGGACACCATATATTTT. V gene TRBV11-2 combines with J gene TRBJ1-3; TRBD1 aligns across 7 bases. Germline values: CDR1 SGHAT, CDR2 FQNNGV. This CDR3 has 13 residues. With V trimmed by 3 bases and J by 8 bases, 4 bases remained unmatched.

The chain combines TRBV19 with TRBJ2-3; 10 positions agree with TRBD2. CDR3 length: 16 amino acids. The V segment lost 1 base and the J segment 2 bases; nucleotides outside the gene matches: 3. Germline V CDR1 and CDR2: LNHDA, SQIVND (reference sequence). The CDR3 loop is CASSIGTSGHTDTQYF. CDR3 nucleotides: TGTGCCAGTAGTATAGGGACTAGCGGACACACAGATACGCAGTATTTT.

In this sample, this clone turned up once. The chain joins TRBV11-3 to TRBJ2-3; D is tentatively TRBD1 or TRBD2 (5 bases each). This CDR3 region has 14 residues. Trimming took 5 bases from V and 0 from J, leaving 9 bases between them. Germline loops: CDR1 SGHNT, CDR2 YENEEA. This CDR3 reads CASSRGPSTDTQYF. DNA for the CDR3: TGTGCCAGCAGCCGGGGACCTAGCACAGATACGCAGTATTTT.

The chain is built from TRBV3-1 (or the pseudogene TRBV3-2) and TRBJ1-1, with D uncertain. The germline V gene has CDR1 LGHDT and CDR2 YNNKEL (reference sequence). V was shortened by 4 bases and J by 4 bases, with 13 bases between the two germline ends. This CDR3 contains 14 residues. This CDR3 reads CASSPSSKATEAFF. CDR3 DNA: TGTGCCAGCAGCCCCTCATCCAAGGCCACTGAAGCTTTCTTT.

The chain carries TRBV30 and TRBJ1-6; perhaps TRBD1 as D (6 bases). The CDR3 extends over 14 amino acids. CDR1 GTSNPN and CDR2 SVGIG come from the germline V gene (reference sequence). The CDR3 region has the DNA TGTGCGGTAACAGGGATGGCGTATAATTCACCCCTCCACTTT. Amino acids: CAVTGMAYNSPLHF.

V gene TRBV28 combines with J gene TRBJ1-2; 9 nucleotides align to TRBD1. The CDR3 extends over 14 amino acids. V lost 7 bases and J lost 5; bases outside the gene matches: 8. CDR1 is MDHEN, CDR2 SYDVKM, per germline. The CDR3, as DNA: TGTGCCAGCACCAAGGACAGGGGAGGGTATGGCTACACCTTC. Translated: CASTKDRGGYGYTF.

About this clone itself: The same CDR3 arises from other DNA sequences in this sample as well. This chain connects TRBV12-3 or TRBV12-4 to TRBJ1-1; D gene ambiguous. V lost 2 bases and J 1 base, leaving 5 bases between the germline ends. The CDR3 is 13 residues long. Here the CDR3 reads CASSLRQNTEAFF. CDR3 nucleotides: TGTGCCAGCAGTTTAAGGCAGAACACTGAAGCTTTCTTT.

This chain joins TRBV6-1 and TRBJ1-1; maybe TRBD1 (5 bases). This CDR3 comprises 14 residues. Germline assignment: CDR1 MNHNS and CDR2 SASEGT. The V end lost 3 bases, the J end lost 1 base, and 9 bases lay between the germline ends. CDR3 residues: CASSDGQGNTEAFF. The CDR3 nucleotides read TGTGCCAGCAGTGATGGCCAGGGGAACACTGAAGCTTTCTTT.

This chain connects TRBV5-4 to TRBJ1-2; no firm D call. Trimming cost V 2 bases and J 4 bases, with 12 bases left between them. CDR1 and CDR2 from the germline V gene are SGHNT and YYREEE (reference sequence). The length of the CDR3 is 14 residues. CDR3 sequence (DNA): TGTGCCAGCAGCTTCGATCGCAGAACCTATGGCTACACCTTC. Its protein product is CASSFDRRTYGYTF.

As DNA, the CDR3 is TGTGCCAGCTCACCTACAGACAGGGGTGGCTACACCTTC. Its translation is CASSPTDRGGYTF. The chain links TRBV18 to TRBJ1-2, with 8 bases identical to TRBD1. CDR3 length: 13 amino acids. V gave up 3 bases and J gave up 7 bases; unmatched junction bases: 4. CDR1 is KGHSH, CDR2 LQKENI, per germline.

The rearrangement joins TRBV18 to TRBJ1-1; possibly TRBD1 for D (6 bases). There are 14 residues in the CDR3. Germline CDR1 and CDR2: KGHSH and LQKENI. V lost 4 bases, J lost 4 bases, and 13 bases lay in between. CDR3 bases: TGTGCCAGCTCACAGGGGGGTTGGGGCACTGAAGCTTTCTTT. Translated: CASSQGGWGTEAFF.

The J gene is TRBJ1-5, the V gene TRBV28; no clear D. The CDR3 consists of 12 residues. Germline V gene lookup returns CDR1 MDHEN and CDR2 SYDVKM. V lost 3 bases and J lost 7, with 7 bases in between. CDR3 in amino acids: CASSFPKQPQHF. DNA for the CDR3: TGTGCCAGCAGTTTCCCCAAACAGCCCCAGCATTTT.

The chain is built from TRBV18 and TRBJ2-7; the match to TRBD2 covers 11 bases. Germline CDR1 reads KGHSH; CDR2 reads LQKENI. Trimming cost V 3 bases and J 4 bases; bases outside gene matches: 8. The CDR3 has 16 amino acids. The CDR3 bases are TGTGCCAGCTCACCCTTAGCGGGAGGGGGCAATTACGAGCAGTACTTC. It codes for CASSPLAGGGNYEQYF.

The V and J genes are TRBV7-6 and TRBJ1-5; D is ambiguous. V was pared by 7 bases and J by 6 bases, with 19 bases between. CDR1 SGHVS and CDR2 FNYEAQ come from the germline V gene. The CDR3 totals 15 residues. This CDR3 reads CASTPEEGNLQPQHF. In DNA form, the CDR3 reads TGTGCCAGCACCCCCGAGGAAGGGAATCTTCAGCCCCAGCATTTT.

The J gene is TRBJ1-6, the V gene TRBV18, with D possibly being TRBD1 (6 bases). Between the trimmed V and J ends, which lost 6 bases and 8 bases, there was a span of 20 bases. The V gene's germline CDR1 is KGHSH and CDR2 LQKENI. The CDR3 extends over 16 amino acids. Here the CDR3 DNA reads TGTGCCAGCTCTGGTCAAGCCGGGAGACAGGATTCACCCCTCCACTTT. This codes for CASSGQAGRQDSPLHF.

J is TRBJ2-7 and V is TRBV6-4, with 7 nucleotides matching TRBD2. Looked up from germline, CDR1 is MRHNA and CDR2 is SNTAGT. The J segment lost 1 base and the V segment lost 3 bases, leaving 3 bases of the junction unmatched. CDR3 length equals 14 residues. CDR3 residues: CASSEGLGSYEQYF. CDR3 DNA: TGTGCCAGCAGTGAAGGACTAGGGTCCTACGAGCAGTACTTC.

The chain uses TRBV5-1 and TRBJ1-1, with a possible D match to TRBD1 (6 bases). Germline CDR1 is SGHRS and CDR2 is YFSETQ. This CDR3 has 15 amino acids. Between the trimmed V and J ends, which lost 0 bases and 1 base, there was a span of 10 bases. The CDR3 loop reads CASSLAGHRNTEAFF. The DNA of the CDR3 is TGCGCCAGCAGCTTGGCGGGACACAGGAACACTGAAGCTTTCTTT.

This clone turned up a few times. The V call is TRBV2, the J call TRBJ2-3; 11 nucleotides match TRBD2. With V trimmed by 6 bases and J by 5 bases, 7 bases remained unmatched. Germline loops: CDR1 SNHLY, CDR2 FYNNEI. The CDR3 runs 15 residues. The CDR3 here is CASSGTSGRGDTQYF. In DNA form, the CDR3 reads TGTGCCAGCAGCGGGACTAGCGGTCGGGGAGATACGCAGTATTTT.